This note documents a single T cell receptor (beta chain) sequence. Its target is unknown. The CDR3 totals 14 residues. V was shortened by 4 bases and J by 2 bases, with 9 bases between the two germline ends. Germline CDR1 is MGHDK and CDR2 is SYGVNS. About 33,000 T cell genomes (around 200 ng DNA) went into each sorted-subset replicate. TCRdb's copy holds only in-frame clones and misses some; the assay was immunoSEQ multiplex PCR. The sample lists around 240,000 clones, over 60% occurring once. The data belong to a study of shared clonotypes between healthy human individuals. Memory CD4+ cells were the fraction left after CD45RA+ naive selection. Overall study results and limits: Naive CD4 clonotypes were shared across a handful of donors at roughly 5%. Generally, estimated richness proved larger in naive subsets than it did in memory subsets.

The receptor was derived from a man between 25 and 39 years old in good health. This chain uses TRBV25-1 with TRBJ2-4; a possible D gene is TRBD1 (5 bases). Sequenced input: memory CD4+ T cells sorted from blood. Subset: CD45RA-negative fraction. CDR3: CASSGSGTKNIQYF. CDR3 nucleotides: TGTGCCAGCAGTGGGTCAGGGACCAAAAACATTCAGTACTTC.